This TCR beta chain was recovered during a study of cytomegalovirus exposure and HLA in healthy donors. Study-wide results and caveats: In the roughly 120 validation repertoires, a later analysis found that first-cohort TCR clusters tended to co-occur. The study put some 150 TCR beta chains on its list as cytomegalovirus-associated. Both high specificity and high sensitivity reportedly marked the classifier's diagnosis of cytomegalovirus status. TCR sequences were mostly rare, though some public TCRs occurred in many donors.

In the case of this clone: The antigen is not known.

V lost 7 bases and J lost 2; bases outside the gene matches: 4. This CDR3 is built from 14 residues. From germline, CDR1 is MNHEY and CDR2 SVGAGI. Sequencing was performed with immunoSEQ multiplex PCR; in TCRdb, only in-frame clones are kept and a portion is missing. This table has about 220,000 clones, just over 85% appearing once. This chain uses TRBV6-5 with TRBJ1-3; 8 positions match TRBD1. The sequenced sample consisted of PBMCs. The sequence derives from a woman aged 18-29 years in good health and CMV-seronegative. Here the CDR3 reads CASTRTGTGNTIYF. CDR3 DNA: TGTGCCAGCACTAGGACAGGGACTGGAAACACCATATATTTT.